This T cell receptor (beta chain) is drawn from a study of blood T cell repertoires in COVID-19. The assay was immunoSEQ multiplex PCR, and TCRdb's table has in-frame clones only and misses some. The top ten clones hold about 3% of a sample with about 400,000 clones, around 86% of them seen once. This CDR3 comprises 16 residues. V lost 0 bases to trimming and J lost 2 bases; unmatched junction nucleotides: 5. CDR1 and CDR2 from the germline V gene are MNHEY and SMNVEV (reference sequence). This clone was seen more than once but under ten times. The receptor comes from a human donor in a cohort sampled during active COVID-19. The rearrangement joins TRBV27 to TRBJ2-3; 7 bases match TRBD1. Sequenced: peripheral blood. CDR3 sequence reads: CASSLSNRGFTDTQYF. The CDR3 DNA reads as TGTGCCAGCAGTTTATCGAACAGGGGATTCACAGATACGCAGTATTTT.